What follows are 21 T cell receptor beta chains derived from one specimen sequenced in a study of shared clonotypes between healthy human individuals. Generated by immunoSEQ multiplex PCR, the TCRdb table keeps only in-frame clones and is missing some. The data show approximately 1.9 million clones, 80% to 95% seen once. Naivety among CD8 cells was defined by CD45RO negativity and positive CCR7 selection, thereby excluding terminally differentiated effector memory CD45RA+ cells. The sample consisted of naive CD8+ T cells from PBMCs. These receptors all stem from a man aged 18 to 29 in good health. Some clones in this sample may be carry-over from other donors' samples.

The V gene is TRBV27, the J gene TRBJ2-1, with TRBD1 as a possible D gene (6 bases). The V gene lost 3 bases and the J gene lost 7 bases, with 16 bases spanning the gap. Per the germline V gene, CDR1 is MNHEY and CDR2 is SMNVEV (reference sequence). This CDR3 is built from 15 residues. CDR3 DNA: TGTGCCAGCAGTTTTCAACAGGGCAGCGAGAATGAGCAGTTCTTC. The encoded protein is CASSFQQGSENEQFF.

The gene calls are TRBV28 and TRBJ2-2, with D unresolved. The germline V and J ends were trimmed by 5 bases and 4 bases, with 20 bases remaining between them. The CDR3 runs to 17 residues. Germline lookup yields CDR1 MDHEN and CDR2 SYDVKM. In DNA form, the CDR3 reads TGTGCCAGCAGTACCAGACGACCCTACTTCGGCACCGGGGAGCTGTTTTTT. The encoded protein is CASSTRRPYFGTGELFF.

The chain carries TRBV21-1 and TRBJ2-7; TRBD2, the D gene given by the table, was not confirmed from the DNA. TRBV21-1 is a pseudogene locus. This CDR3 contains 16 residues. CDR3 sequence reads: CASSDRERFSPYEQYF. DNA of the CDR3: TGTGCCAGCAGCGACCGAGAGCGGTTCTCACCCTACGAGCAGTACTTC.

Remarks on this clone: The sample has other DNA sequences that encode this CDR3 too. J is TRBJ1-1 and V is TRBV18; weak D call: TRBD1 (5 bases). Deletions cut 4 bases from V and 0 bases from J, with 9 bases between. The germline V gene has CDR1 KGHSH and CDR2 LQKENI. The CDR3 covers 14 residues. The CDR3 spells CASSLGTVNTEAFF. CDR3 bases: TGTGCCAGCTCACTCGGGACGGTGAACACTGAAGCTTTCTTT.

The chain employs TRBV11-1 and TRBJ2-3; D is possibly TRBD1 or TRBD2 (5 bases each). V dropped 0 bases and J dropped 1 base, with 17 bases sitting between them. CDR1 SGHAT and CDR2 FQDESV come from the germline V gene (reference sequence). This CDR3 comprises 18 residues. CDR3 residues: CASSLAPRDLSGTDTQYF. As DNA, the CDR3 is TGTGCCAGCAGCTTAGCGCCTAGGGACCTTAGCGGCACAGATACGCAGTATTTT.

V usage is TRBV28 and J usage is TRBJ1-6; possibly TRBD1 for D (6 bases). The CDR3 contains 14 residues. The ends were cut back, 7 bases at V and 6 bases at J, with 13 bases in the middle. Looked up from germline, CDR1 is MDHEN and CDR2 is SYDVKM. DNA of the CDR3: TGTGCCAGCAAAGCGCAGGGGAGTAATTCACCCCTCCACTTT. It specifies CASKAQGSNSPLHF.

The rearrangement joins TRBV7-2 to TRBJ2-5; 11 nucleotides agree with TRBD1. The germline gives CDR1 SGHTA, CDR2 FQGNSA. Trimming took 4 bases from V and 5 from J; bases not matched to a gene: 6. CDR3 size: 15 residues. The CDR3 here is CASSSGQGARETQYF. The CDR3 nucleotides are TGTGCCAGCAGCTCTGGACAGGGGGCAAGGGAGACCCAGTACTTC.

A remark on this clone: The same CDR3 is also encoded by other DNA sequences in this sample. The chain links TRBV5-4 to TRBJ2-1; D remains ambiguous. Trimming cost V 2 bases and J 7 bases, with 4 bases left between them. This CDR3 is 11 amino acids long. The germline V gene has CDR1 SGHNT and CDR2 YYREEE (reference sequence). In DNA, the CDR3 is TGTGCCAGCAGCTTAAGGAATGAGCAGTTCTTC. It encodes CASSLRNEQFF. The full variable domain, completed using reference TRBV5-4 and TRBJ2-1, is ETGVTQSPTHLIKTRGQQVTLRCSSQSGHNTVSWYQQALGQGPQFIFQYYREEENGRGNFPPRFSGLQFPNYSSELNVNALELDDSALYLCASSLRNEQFFGPGTRLTVL.

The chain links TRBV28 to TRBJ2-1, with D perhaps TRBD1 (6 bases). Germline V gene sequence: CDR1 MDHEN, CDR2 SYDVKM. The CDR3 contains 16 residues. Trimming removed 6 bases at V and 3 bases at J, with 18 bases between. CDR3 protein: CASSPQGLVYYNEQFF. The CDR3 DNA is TGTGCCAGCAGCCCTCAGGGGTTAGTCTACTACAATGAGCAGTTCTTC. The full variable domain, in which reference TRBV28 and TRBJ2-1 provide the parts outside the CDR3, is DVKVTQSSRYLVKRTGEKVFLECVQDMDHENMFWYRQDPGLGLRLIYFSYDVKMKEKGDIPEGYSVSREKKERFSLILESASTNQTSMYLCASSPQGLVYYNEQFFGPGTRLTVL.

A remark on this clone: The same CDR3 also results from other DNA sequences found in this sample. The CDR3 region is CASSLVAGGAETQYF. In nucleotides, the CDR3 is TGTGCCAGCAGCTTAGTCGCGGGAGGTGCAGAGACCCAGTACTTC. This chain uses TRBV7-9 with TRBJ2-5; 8 positions match TRBD2. Germline V CDR1 and CDR2: SEHNR, FQNEAQ (reference sequence). The trim removed 1 base at V and 4 bases at J, leaving 5 bases unmatched. CDR3 length equals 15 residues.

The CDR3 bases are TGTGCCAGCAGAATCGGGGACATGTTCGAGCAGTACTTC. It translates to CASRIGDMFEQYF. The rearrangement uses TRBV6-5 and TRBJ2-7; D may be TRBD1 (6 bases). CDR3 length: 13 amino acids. CDR1 and CDR2 (germline): MNHEY, SVGAGI. V dropped 6 bases and J dropped 6 bases, with 15 bases sitting between them.

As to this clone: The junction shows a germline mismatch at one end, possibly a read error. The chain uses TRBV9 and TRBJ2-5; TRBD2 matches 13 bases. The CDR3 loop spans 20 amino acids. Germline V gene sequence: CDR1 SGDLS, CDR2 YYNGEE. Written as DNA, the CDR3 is TGTGCCAGCAGCGTACCGGTACTTGGGACTAGCGGGACCCACCAGGAGACCCAGTACTTC. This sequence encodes CASSVPVLGTSGTHQETQYF.

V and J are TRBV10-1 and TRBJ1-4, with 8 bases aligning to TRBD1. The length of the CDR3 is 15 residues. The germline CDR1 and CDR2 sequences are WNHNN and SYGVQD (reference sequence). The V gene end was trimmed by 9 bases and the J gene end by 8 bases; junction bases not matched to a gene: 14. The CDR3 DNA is TGCGCCAGTTCTCCAGACAGGGGAGTAAGAGAAAAACTGTTTTTT. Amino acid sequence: CASSPDRGVREKLFF.

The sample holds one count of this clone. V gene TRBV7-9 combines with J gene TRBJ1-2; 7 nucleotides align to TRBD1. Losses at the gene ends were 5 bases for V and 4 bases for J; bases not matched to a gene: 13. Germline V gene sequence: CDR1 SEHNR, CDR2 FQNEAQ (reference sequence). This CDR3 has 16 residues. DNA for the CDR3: TGTGCCAGCAGCCCCGGGACAGCCGCCGGGATCTATGGCTACACCTTC. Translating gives CASSPGTAAGIYGYTF.

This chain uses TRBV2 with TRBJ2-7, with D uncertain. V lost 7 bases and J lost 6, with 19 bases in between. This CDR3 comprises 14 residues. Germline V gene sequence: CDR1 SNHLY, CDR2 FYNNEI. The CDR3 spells CASTVGPGTAEQYF. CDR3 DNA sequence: TGTGCCAGCACGGTGGGCCCCGGTACCGCCGAGCAGTACTTC.

Here the CDR3 reads CAISEGGQPHNQPQHF. In DNA form, the CDR3 reads TGTGCCATCAGTGAGGGGGGACAGCCGCACAATCAGCCCCAGCATTTT. V usage is TRBV10-3 and J usage is TRBJ1-5, with 7 bases fitting TRBD1. The CDR3 runs 16 residues. V dropped 2 bases and J dropped 3; count of bases not matched to a gene: 7. Germline loops: CDR1 ENHRY, CDR2 SYGVKD.

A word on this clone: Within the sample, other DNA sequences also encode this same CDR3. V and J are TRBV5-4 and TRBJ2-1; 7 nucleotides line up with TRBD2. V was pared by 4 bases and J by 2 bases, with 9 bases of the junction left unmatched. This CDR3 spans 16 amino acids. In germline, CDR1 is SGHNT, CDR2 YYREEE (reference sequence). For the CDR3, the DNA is TGTGCCAGCAGCCTCAAGCGGGAACTACCCTACAATGAGCAGTTCTTC. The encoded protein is CASSLKRELPYNEQFF.

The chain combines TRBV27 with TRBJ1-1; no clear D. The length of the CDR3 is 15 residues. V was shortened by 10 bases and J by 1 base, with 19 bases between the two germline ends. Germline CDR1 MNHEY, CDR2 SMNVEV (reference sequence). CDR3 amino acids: CATRGRSRGNTEAFF. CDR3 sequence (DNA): TGTGCCACTCGAGGGCGATCGAGAGGGAACACTGAAGCTTTCTTT.

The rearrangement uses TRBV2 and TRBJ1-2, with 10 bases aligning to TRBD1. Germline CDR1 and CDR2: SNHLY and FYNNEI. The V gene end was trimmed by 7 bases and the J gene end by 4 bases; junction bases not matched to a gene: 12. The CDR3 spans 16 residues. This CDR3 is CASKSSRDRGIYGYTF. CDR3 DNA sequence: TGTGCCAGCAAATCTAGCCGGGACAGGGGTATCTATGGCTACACCTTC.

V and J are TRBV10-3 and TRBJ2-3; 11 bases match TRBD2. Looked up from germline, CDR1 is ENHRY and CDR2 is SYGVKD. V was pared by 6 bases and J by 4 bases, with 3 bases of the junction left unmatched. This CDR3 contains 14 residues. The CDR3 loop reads CAIRIAGGPDTQYF. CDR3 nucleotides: TGTGCCATCAGGATAGCGGGAGGGCCAGATACGCAGTATTTT.

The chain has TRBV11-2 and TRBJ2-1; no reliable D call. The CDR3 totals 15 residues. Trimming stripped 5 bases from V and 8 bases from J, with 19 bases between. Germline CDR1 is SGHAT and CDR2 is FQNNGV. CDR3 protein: CASSTVSARGYEQFF. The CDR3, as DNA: TGTGCCAGCAGCACCGTGAGCGCTCGAGGTTATGAGCAGTTCTTC.